One TCR beta chain is described in this entry. Its matching antigen is unknown. Germline V gene data show CDR1 as LGHDT and CDR2 as YNNKEL (reference sequence). V lost 6 bases and J lost 0; bases outside the gene matches: 4. This CDR3 contains 14 residues. These data belong to a study of blood T cells in healthy people across ages. General study findings and limits: Unsorted PBMCs ruled out conclusive naive versus antigen-experienced comparison. Versus aged donors, long-lived donors had higher diversity and more naive CD4+ cells. In older individuals, TCR beta diversity per million T cells was lower, falling roughly linearly with age.

A second PCR, run for roughly 7 to 11 cycles, used a sample-barcoded 5' primer plus a J-beta primer mix. TCRdb reprocessed the 5' RACE reads with MiXCR, giving one entry per CDR3 protein. The sample carries approximately 1,700,000 distinct CDR3 sequences, about 39% recorded once. The sample taken for sequencing was blood. The chain uses TRBV3-1 and TRBJ2-7, with TRBD2 identical over 8 bases. The sequence came from a human donor in good health. CDR3 DNA sequence: TGTGCCAGCAGGAATAGCGGGGCCTCCTACGAGCAGTACTTC. This sequence encodes CASRNSGASYEQYF.